Following are 9 T cell receptor beta chains from one sample sequenced in a study of blood T cell repertoires in COVID-19. Sequenced by immunoSEQ multiplex PCR; TCRdb stores in-frame clones only, minus some. This table has some 230,000 clones, roughly four fifths appearing once. The sequenced sample consisted of peripheral blood. The receptors here all came from an elderly woman with COVID-19, enrolled during active disease.

This chain uses TRBV19 with TRBJ2-5, with D tentatively TRBD1 (6 bases). Deletions cut 4 bases from V and 5 bases from J, with 11 bases between. From germline, CDR1 is LNHDA and CDR2 SQIVND (reference sequence). The CDR3 runs 13 residues. The CDR3 nucleotides are TGTGCCAGTAGTAATCAGGGGTGGGAGACCCAGTACTTC. Translating gives CASSNQGWETQYF.

The V and J genes are TRBV24-1 and TRBJ2-1; TRBD2 agrees at 8 bases. The CDR3 consists of 16 residues. CDR1 is KGHDR, CDR2 SFDVKD, per germline. Unmatched junction bases numbered 0, after V lost 0 bases and J lost 0 bases. CDR3 amino acids: CATSDLGTSSYNEQFF. The CDR3 DNA reads as TGTGCCACCAGTGATTTGGGGACTAGCTCCTACAATGAGCAGTTCTTC.

CDR3 residues: CASSLGGLANEKLFF. CDR3 nucleotides: TGTGCCAGCAGTTTGGGAGGGTTGGCTAATGAAAAACTGTTTTTT. The rearrangement joins TRBV27 to TRBJ1-4, with D uncertain. Looked up from germline, CDR1 is MNHEY and CDR2 is SMNVEV (reference sequence). There are 15 residues in the CDR3. Between the trimmed V and J ends, which lost 3 bases and 3 bases, there was a span of 11 bases.

This chain uses TRBV5-4 with TRBJ1-1, with 11 positions matching TRBD1. Germline CDR1 SGHNT, CDR2 YYREEE (reference sequence). The CDR3 runs 17 residues. J was trimmed by 3 bases and V by 0 bases; bases with no gene match: 7. The CDR3 DNA reads TGTGCCAGCAGCTTGGGGCGGGACAGGGGGTTATACACTGAAGCTTTCTTT. Its protein is CASSLGRDRGLYTEAFF.

V and J are TRBV19 and TRBJ2-3, with TRBD1 identical over 9 bases. The V segment lost 5 bases and the J segment 4 bases; nucleotides outside the gene matches: 10. This CDR3 spans 16 amino acids. CDR1 is LNHDA, CDR2 SQIVND, per germline (reference sequence). CDR3: CASSLLPGQGPDTQYF. The CDR3 coding sequence is TGTGCCAGTAGTCTCCTTCCGGGACAGGGTCCAGATACGCAGTATTTT.

In its sample, this clone was seen once. The V gene is TRBV29-1, the J gene TRBJ2-7, with D perhaps matching TRBD2 (6 bases). V was pared by 7 bases and J by 3 bases, with 10 bases between. CDR3 size: 11 residues. The germline gives CDR1 SQVTM, CDR2 ANQGSEA. Here the CDR3 reads CSAMGGYEQYF. The CDR3, as DNA: TGCAGCGCCATGGGGGGCTACGAGCAGTACTTC.

The chain couples TRBV4-1 to TRBJ1-4, with 9 bases that match TRBD1. This CDR3 comprises 16 residues. Germline CDR1 MGHRA, CDR2 YSYEKL. V was clipped by 1 base and J by 4 bases; unmatched bases: 4. The CDR3 coding sequence is TGCGCCAGCAGCCAAGGGGCGACAGGGGGTAATGAAAAACTGTTTTTT. Translating it yields CASSQGATGGNEKLFF.

This chain uses TRBV3-1 (or the pseudogene TRBV3-2) with TRBJ2-7, with TRBD2 matching over 9 bases. This CDR3 comprises 18 residues. Germline CDR1 and CDR2: LGHDT and YNNKEL (reference sequence). V gave up 1 base and J gave up 2 bases; unmatched junction bases: 12. CDR3 DNA: TGTGCCAGCAGCCAAGGGGGGTTAGCGGGAGTTTCTACCTACGAGCAGTACTTC. Translating it yields CASSQGGLAGVSTYEQYF.

The chain carries TRBV19 and TRBJ1-2, with D possibly TRBD1 on 5 matching bases. The germline CDR1 and CDR2 sequences are LNHDA and SQIVND (reference sequence). CDR3 length: 15 residues. The V gene lost 2 bases and the J gene lost 4 bases, with 14 bases spanning the gap. CDR3 nucleotides: TGTGCCAGTAGTATACCTGCGGGCGGGGGCTATGGCTACACCTTC. Protein sequence: CASSIPAGGGYGYTF.